Below, 10 T cell receptor beta chains from the same sample are listed, as sequenced in a study of regulatory T cells in long-lasting Graves disease. As to time point: newly diagnosed GD, antithyroid drugs for less than 3 months. RNA isolated from PBMCs was used to make the TCR library. Researchers made TCR beta libraries by using iRepertoire HTBI primers and running Arm-PCR on CDR3 regions. TCRdb re-analysed the multiplex PCR reads in MiXCR, keeping a single row per CDR3 protein. Here the sample spans hundreds of thousands of distinct CDR3 sequences, around an eighth being singletons. These data also formed part of another study, on T cells in Graves' hyperthyroidism and ophthalmopathy.

The source was peripheral blood mononuclear cells (PBMCs), collected at new diagnosis, from a patient treated with antithyroid drugs. The source of these receptors is a man aged 30 to 45 with Graves disease.

This clonotype was recorded many times. The V call is TRBV12-5, the J call TRBJ2-5; 9 bases line up with TRBD2. Germline V gene lookup returns CDR1 LGHNT and CDR2 FRNRAP. The CDR3 sequence is 20 residues long. With V trimmed by 0 bases and J by 5 bases, 19 bases remained unmatched. DNA of the CDR3: TGTGCTAGTGGTTTGGTACTCCCCTTTCGGCTAGCGGGGTATAGGGAGACCCAGTACTTC. This sequence encodes CASGLVLPFRLAGYRETQYF. Based on the CDR3 plus reference TRBV12-5 and TRBJ2-5, the full variable domain is DARVTQTPRHKVTEMGQEVTMRCQPILGHNTVFWYRQTMMQGLELLAYFRNRAPLDDSGMPKDRFSAEMPDATLATLKIQPSEPRDSAVYFCASGLVLPFRLAGYRETQYFGPGTRLLVL.

In this sample, this clonotype turned up a few times. A much larger clonotype is one base distant, so this may be a read error. The chain has TRBV9 and TRBJ2-1, with 9 nucleotides matching TRBD2. This CDR3 is 12 amino acids long. CDR1 and CDR2 from the germline V gene are SGDLS and YYNGEE. J was trimmed by 10 bases and V by 4 bases; bases with no gene match: 3. CDR3 nucleotides: TGTGCCAGCAGCTTAAGCGGGAGGGAGCAGTTCTTC. Its protein is CASSLSGREQFF.

This rearrangement joins TRBV29-1 to TRBJ2-5; D is unclear. V was trimmed by 0 bases and J by 5 bases, leaving 19 bases between them. CDR1 SQVTM and CDR2 ANQGSEA come from the germline V gene. The CDR3 is 16 residues long. CDR3 DNA sequence: TGCAGCGTTGAAGAGAGCCCGGCCAGGCGGTCGGAGACCCAGTACTTC. Its translation: CSVEESPARRSETQYF.

This clonotype came up many times. The rearrangement joins TRBV30 to TRBJ2-5, with 7 positions matching TRBD2. The J segment lost 1 base and the V segment lost 4 bases, leaving 6 bases of the junction unmatched. The CDR3 loop spans 14 amino acids. Germline values: CDR1 GTSNPN, CDR2 SVGIG (reference sequence). The CDR3 here is CAWNGLAVQETQYF. CDR3 sequence (DNA): TGTGCCTGGAACGGGCTAGCGGTCCAAGAGACCCAGTACTTC. The entire variable domain, with the rest obtained from reference TRBV30 and TRBJ2-5, is as follows: SQTIHQWPATLVQPVGSPLSLECTVEGTSNPNLYWYRQAAGRGLQLLFYSVGIGQISSEVPQNLSASRPQDRQFILSSKKLLLSDSGFYLCAWNGLAVQETQYFGPGTRLLVL.

This clonotype was found many times. The CDR3 loop reads CASSLVGYTEAFF. CDR3 nucleotide sequence: TGTGCCAGCAGCTTAGTTGGGTACACTGAAGCTTTCTTT. The chain uses TRBV7-2 and TRBJ1-1; D not certain. The germline V and J ends were trimmed by 1 base and 3 bases, with 6 bases remaining between them. The CDR3 length is 13 residues. Germline assignment: CDR1 SGHTA and CDR2 FQGNSA.

The chain uses TRBV6-1 and TRBJ2-7; TRBD1 agrees at 8 bases. Per germline, CDR1 MNHNS and CDR2 SASEGT. The trim removed 8 bases at V and 5 bases at J, leaving 8 bases unmatched. This CDR3 has 13 residues. The CDR3 is CASEAGGRHEQYF. The CDR3 region has the DNA TGTGCCAGCGAGGCAGGGGGCCGGCACGAGCAGTACTTC.

This clonotype was observed at least ten times. The chain couples TRBV29-1 to TRBJ2-3; 9 bases match TRBD1. In germline, CDR1 is SQVTM, CDR2 ANQGSEA. J lost 5 bases, V lost 3 bases, and 6 bases had no gene match. This CDR3 is 14 amino acids long. The CDR3 DNA follows: TGCAGCGTTGACGACAGGGGGGTTGAAGATACGCAGTATTTT. Translation gives CSVDDRGVEDTQYF.

The chain employs TRBV2 and TRBJ2-3, with D maybe TRBD2 (6 bases). Germline V gene lookup returns CDR1 SNHLY and CDR2 FYNNEI. There are 12 residues in the CDR3. The germline V and J ends were trimmed by 11 bases and 9 bases, with 18 bases remaining between them. In nucleotides, the CDR3 is TGTGCCGGGGGACTGGACGGGTACACGCAGTATTTT. Amino acids: CAGGLDGYTQYF.

This sequence joins TRBV29-1 and TRBJ1-4, with D unresolved. V dropped 7 bases and J dropped 8 bases, with 11 bases sitting between them. CDR3 length: 11 residues. Germline CDR1 SQVTM, CDR2 ANQGSEA. This CDR3 is CSGFAEEKLFF. The CDR3 coding sequence is TGCAGCGGATTCGCGGAGGAAAAACTGTTTTTT.

This clonotype was seen many times. This chain joins TRBV11-2 and TRBJ2-1; D is unresolved. Trimming took off 4 bases at V and 9 bases at J, with 22 bases between the two ends. In germline, CDR1 is SGHAT, CDR2 FQNNGV. This CDR3 has 16 amino acids. This chain's CDR3 is CASSSPLTNRGLEQFF. The DNA of the CDR3 is TGTGCCAGCAGCTCCCCGTTGACCAATCGTGGGCTTGAGCAGTTCTTC.